What follows is one T cell receptor (beta chain) and its context. This table comes from immunoSEQ multiplex PCR, and its TCRdb copy is limited to in-frame clones, with some not included. The sample yields over 150,000 clones, 94% seen once. This sample was taken from a study of blood T cell repertoires in COVID-19. The CDR3 is 19 amino acids. The V end was cut by 4 bases, the J end by 6 bases, with 25 bases between. Germline CDR1 and CDR2: SGHAT and FQNNGV. The source of this sequence is a man under 40 with COVID-19, enrolled during active disease. The sequencing sample was made of peripheral blood. The J gene is TRBJ1-6, the V gene TRBV11-2; a weak D match, TRBD1 (5 bases). CDR3 DNA: TGTGCCAGCAGCTCATCTACTTTCCTGGGGGGACCGATTAATTCACCCCTCCACTTT. Translation gives CASSSSTFLGGPINSPLHF.